This T cell receptor (beta chain) originates from a study of cytomegalovirus exposure and HLA in healthy donors (dated by TCRdb to the late 2010s). In the study overall: According to a later analysis, one platform produced both the roughly 110 validation repertoires and the 666 repertoires of the first cohort. To predict cytomegalovirus infection status, the study combined high-throughput TCR immunosequencing, statistical association of individual TCRs with disease status, and machine learning. Besides the first cohort of roughly 640 subjects, a separate validation cohort made up of 120 different subjects was used. The aim of the study was to test whether cataloging public T cell receptors could identify signatures of past pathogen exposure. Overall results and qualifications from the work: The classifier was reported to diagnose cytomegalovirus status with high specificity and sensitivity in both the original cohort and the validation cohort. Of the cluster scores, around 95% were above 0 in a later analysis, which found that TCRs clustered in the first cohort also tended to co-occur in the 110 or so validation repertoires. Most TCR sequences were seen in very few donors, while some public TCRs were found in many individuals. According to the authors, the approach could potentially be generalized to other disease states and immunological phenotypes. Three of the identified cytomegalovirus-associated TCR beta chains were confirmed in vitro to be specific for cytomegalovirus antigens. All 120 or so repertoires were used to score co-occurrence in the validation cohort in a later analysis, because that analysis had no HLA typing for the cohort. The study listed 164 TCR beta chains as associated with cytomegalovirus.

A word on this clone: Its target antigen remains unknown. Per-nucleotide qualities are absent, and no much larger clonotype sits a single base away.

Taken from cysteine to phenylalanine, the CDR3 has 14 residues. Only the CDR3 region is kept as DNA, spanning 42 bases read in frame from base 1. V is reduced by 1 base and J by 5 bases, leaving a spacing of 11 bases between them. CDR1 and CDR2, looked up from the germline V gene, are SGHDN and FVKESK. The library was prepared using the immunoSEQ multiplex PCR assay. From the authors' description of their analysis: To diagnose cytomegalovirus status from the catalog of TCR beta chain sequences, a statistical classification framework was built. TCRdb carries this immuneACCESS record with in-frame sequences only. Its versions omit some clonotypes, under half of them owing to an unresolved V gene in the studies checked, with the rest unexplained. That table is the source of V, J and clone size, and D and trimming were worked out from the DNA. The table for this sample lists approximately 140,000 clones; 88% of them were counted only once. Of the sample, approximately 7.5% is held by the ten largest clones.

Separate from the roughly 650-subject first cohort, the validation cohort of 120 subjects was the group to which the donors belonged. The receptor was isolated from a woman aged 18 to 35 in good health and CMV-seropositive. The chain employs TRBV14 and TRBJ1-2; the D gene cannot be named for sure. Sequenced sample: PBMCs. This receptor carries the CDR3 CASSQGHSGYGYTF. The DNA sequence follows: TGTGCCAGCAGCCAAGGGCACAGCGGTTATGGCTACACCTTC. The entire variable domain, with the stretches around the CDR3 drawn from the reference TRBV14 and TRBJ1-2 proteins, is EAGVTQFPSHSVIEKGQTVTLRCDPISGHDNLYWYRRVMGKEIKFLLHFVKESKQDESGMPNNRFLAERTGGTYSTLKVQPAELEDSGVYFCASSQGHSGYGYTFGSGTRLTVV.